Below are 20 T cell receptor beta chains sequenced from a single sample in a study of cytomegalovirus exposure and HLA in healthy donors. The PCR contained 60 Vbeta and 13 Jbeta primers. Sequencing was performed with immunoSEQ multiplex PCR; in TCRdb, only in-frame clones are kept and a portion is missing. The table lists about 160,000 clones, roughly four fifths of them singletons. What was sequenced was PBMCs. The receptors shown here come from a woman aged 18-29 years in good health and CMV-seronegative.

The chain employs TRBV5-1 and TRBJ2-3; D is undetermined. Germline V lookup: CDR1 SGHRS, CDR2 YFSETQ. The CDR3 consists of 13 residues. Trimming cost V 3 bases and J 2 bases, with 7 bases left between them. The CDR3 loop is CASSSTSTDTQYF. CDR3 nucleotide sequence: TGCGCCAGCAGCTCTACCTCCACAGATACGCAGTATTTT.

The V and J genes are TRBV27 and TRBJ2-2; 7 nucleotides line up with TRBD1. CDR1 is MNHEY and CDR2 is SMNVEV in the germline V gene (reference sequence). J lost 0 bases, V lost 4 bases, and 2 bases had no gene match. CDR3 length equals 15 residues. Here the CDR3 DNA reads TGTGCCAGCAGTTGGACAGGCGCGAACACCGGGGAGCTGTTTTTT. Protein: CASSWTGANTGELFF.

This chain uses TRBV6-5 with TRBJ1-2; the D is unclear. The germline V gene encodes CDR1 MNHEY and CDR2 SVGAGI. V was cut by 2 bases and J by 8 bases, with 9 bases left in between. The CDR3 spans 12 residues. CDR3 coding DNA: TGTGCCAGCAGTTACGCGGGCTCCGGCTACACCTTC. Encoded protein: CASSYAGSGYTF.

The gene calls are TRBV29-1 and TRBJ2-3, with 11 bases fitting TRBD2. Trimming cost V 6 bases and J 1 base; bases outside gene matches: 6. The CDR3 runs to 15 residues. CDR1 is SQVTM, CDR2 ANQGSEA, per germline. Written as DNA, the CDR3 is TGCAGCGTGAAATTTAGCGGGGGGGGCACAGATACGCAGTATTTT. It yields the protein CSVKFSGGGTDTQYF.

This clone occurred once. The V call is TRBV19, the J call TRBJ2-1; 8 nucleotides line up with TRBD1. CDR1 is LNHDA, CDR2 SQIVND, per germline (reference sequence). This CDR3 has 16 residues. The trim removed 3 bases at V and 8 bases at J, leaving 12 bases unmatched. The CDR3 loop reads CASSIRGLIVRDEQFF. CDR3 DNA sequence: TGTGCCAGTAGTATCAGGGGGCTGATTGTGAGAGATGAGCAGTTCTTC. The full variable domain, rest sourced from reference TRBV19 and TRBJ2-1, is DGGITQSPKYLFRKEGQNVTLSCEQNLNHDAMYWYRQDPGQGLRLIYYSQIVNDFQKGDIAEGYSVSREKKESFPLTVTSAQKNPTAFYLCASSIRGLIVRDEQFFGPGTRLTVL.

This chain joins TRBV6-6 and TRBJ2-7; TRBD1 agrees at 9 bases. This CDR3 is 16 amino acids long. Unmatched junction bases numbered 9, after V lost 5 bases and J lost 1 base. Germline V gene data show CDR1 as MNHNY and CDR2 as SVGAGI (reference sequence). In nucleotides, the CDR3 is TGTGCCAGCAGTCCTTACCCCGGACAGGGGTCCTACGAGCAGTACTTC. Amino acids: CASSPYPGQGSYEQYF.

This clone was seen more than once but under ten times. V and J are TRBV18 and TRBJ1-3; 8 bases are a match to TRBD1. V shed 3 bases, J shed 4 bases, and the junction held 11 bases outside the gene matches. The germline V gene encodes CDR1 KGHSH and CDR2 LQKENI. This CDR3 is 17 amino acids long. CDR3 protein: CASSPLTGGSGGNTIYF. In DNA form, the CDR3 reads TGTGCCAGCTCACCCCTAACAGGGGGATCGGGAGGAAACACCATATATTTT.

The chain has TRBV4-2 and TRBJ1-5; the D is unclear. Germline CDR1 and CDR2: LGHNA and YNFKEQ. The CDR3 consists of 16 residues. Trimming removed 0 bases from V and 2 bases from J, with 11 bases in between. The CDR3 DNA follows: TGTGCCAGCAGCCAAGAGGCGACTTTAGGCAATCAGCCCCAGCATTTT. It specifies CASSQEATLGNQPQHF.

V and J are TRBV10-1 and TRBJ1-3; 8 bases align to TRBD1. Germline assignment: CDR1 WNHNN and CDR2 SYGVQD (reference sequence). The CDR3 has 15 amino acids. With 2 bases clipped from V and 4 bases from J, the junction kept 4 bases outside the gene matches. CDR3 amino acids: CASSEDRGAGNTIYF. The CDR3 DNA reads TGCGCCAGCAGTGAGGACAGGGGAGCCGGAAACACCATATATTTT.

CDR3 DNA sequence: TGTGCCAGCAGCTTAGCGTTCGGGACTAGCGGGAACGTAATGAAGACCCAGTACTTC. It is translated as CASSLAFGTSGNVMKTQYF. The chain has TRBV7-8 and TRBJ2-5; 13 bases line up with TRBD2. The V segment lost 0 bases and the J segment 6 bases; nucleotides outside the gene matches: 13. Germline V CDR1 and CDR2: SGHVS, FQNEAQ. The CDR3 runs to 19 residues.

The sample holds a few counts of this clone. The rearrangement uses TRBV16 and TRBJ1-6; D is unresolved. Germline V gene sequence: CDR1 KGHSY, CDR2 FQNENV. Between the trimmed V and J ends, which lost 5 bases and 9 bases, there was a span of 11 bases. The CDR3 loop spans 13 amino acids. The CDR3 DNA is TGTGCCAGCAGCGATACGGCGGGTTCACCCCTCCACTTT. The encoded protein is CASSDTAGSPLHF.

V and J are TRBV27 and TRBJ2-5, with D perhaps matching TRBD2 (5 bases). Germline V CDR1 and CDR2: MNHEY, SMNVEV (reference sequence). V was trimmed by 3 bases and J by 1 base, leaving 12 bases between them. This CDR3 spans 15 amino acids. The CDR3 DNA reads as TGTGCCAGCAGTTTCGGGGTTGGACTCCAAGAGACCCAGTACTTC. It is translated as CASSFGVGLQETQYF.

V gene TRBV18 combines with J gene TRBJ1-1; D is perhaps TRBD1 (6 bases). This CDR3 contains 15 residues. Trimming took off 0 bases at V and 0 bases at J, with 8 bases between the two ends. The germline gives CDR1 KGHSH, CDR2 LQKENI. CDR3 coding DNA: TGTGCCAGCTCACCACCGGCAGGGGTGAACACTGAAGCTTTCTTT. This encodes CASSPPAGVNTEAFF.

Comment on this clone: Other DNA sequences in the same sample also yield this CDR3. The chain uses TRBV14 and TRBJ1-2; D gene unclear. The CDR3 sequence is 12 residues long. Trimming cost V 1 base and J 6 bases, with 6 bases left between them. The germline V gene encodes CDR1 SGHDN and CDR2 FVKESK. The CDR3 here is CASSQGGHGYTF. The CDR3 nucleotides are TGTGCCAGCAGCCAAGGAGGGCATGGCTACACCTTC.

J is TRBJ1-1 and V is TRBV6-1; D perhaps matches TRBD1 (5 bases). Germline CDR1 and CDR2: MNHNS and SASEGT. Deletions cut 7 bases from V and 0 bases from J, with 12 bases between. The CDR3 contains 14 residues. In DNA form, the CDR3 reads TGTGCCAGCATAGTGGACAACTTGAACACTGAAGCTTTCTTT. It yields the protein CASIVDNLNTEAFF.

This chain uses TRBV7-9 with TRBJ2-7; TRBD1 aligns across 9 bases. Germline trimming cut 2 bases from V and 5 bases from J; bases unmatched to any gene: 10. CDR3 length equals 16 residues. CDR1 and CDR2 (germline): SEHNR, FQNEAQ (reference sequence). The CDR3 here is CASSLRTLGQGNEQYF. CDR3 sequence (DNA): TGTGCCAGCAGCTTACGTACGTTAGGACAGGGGAACGAGCAGTACTTC.

V usage is TRBV6-5 and J usage is TRBJ1-5; the match to TRBD1 covers 8 bases. The CDR3 runs 15 residues. Looked up from germline, CDR1 is MNHEY and CDR2 is SVGAGI. V trimming: 5 bases; J trimming: 3 bases; junction bases outside the gene matches: 6. The chain's CDR3 is CASSRWTGSNQPQHF. The CDR3 DNA reads as TGTGCCAGCAGTAGATGGACAGGGTCCAATCAGCCCCAGCATTTT.

The gene calls are TRBV7-9 and TRBJ2-6; 10 bases are shared with TRBD1. The germline V gene encodes CDR1 SEHNR and CDR2 FQNEAQ (reference sequence). Trimming cost V 4 bases and J 2 bases; bases outside gene matches: 5. The length of the CDR3 is 17 residues. CDR3 in DNA: TGTGCCAGCAGCTCGGGACAGGGGAGGACTGGGGCCAACGTCCTGACTTTC. This translates into CASSSGQGRTGANVLTF.

The chain uses TRBV5-6 and TRBJ2-6; maybe TRBD1 (6 bases). CDR1 and CDR2 from the germline V gene are SGHDT and YYEEEE. Trimming cost V 4 bases and J 1 base, with 12 bases left between them. The length of the CDR3 is 16 residues. The CDR3: CASSVIQGSGANVLTF. For the CDR3, the DNA is TGTGCCAGCAGCGTGATTCAGGGGTCTGGGGCCAACGTCCTGACTTTC.

Here the CDR3 DNA reads TGTGCCAGCAGCTGGGGGGGACAGGGTCCTCAGCCCCAGCATTTT. It yields the protein CASSWGGQGPQPQHF. The chain recombines TRBV5-4 with TRBJ1-5; 9 bases fit TRBD1. V shed 3 bases, J shed 6 bases, and the junction held 7 bases outside the gene matches. CDR3 length equals 15 residues. Germline lookup yields CDR1 SGHNT and CDR2 YYREEE (reference sequence).